A single sample gave rise to the 12 T cell receptor beta chains below, sequenced in a study of shared clonotypes between healthy human individuals. Here immunoSEQ multiplex PCR was the method, and the copy in TCRdb shows in-frame clones only, minus some. The sample gives around 2.3 million clones, approximately 94% of which show up once; approximately 0.13% is in the top ten. The sequenced sample consisted of naive CD4+ T cells sorted from blood. Noted subset: CD45RA+ positively selected. The receptors derive from a man between 18 and 29 years old in good health.

CDR3 loop: CAIRETANTEAFF. The CDR3 nucleotides are TGTGCCATCAGAGAGACAGCGAACACTGAAGCTTTCTTT. The V call is TRBV10-3, the J call TRBJ1-1; D possibly corresponds to TRBD1 (5 bases). The germline CDR1 and CDR2 sequences are ENHRY and SYGVKD. This CDR3 comprises 13 residues. Trimming stripped 6 bases from V and 1 base from J, with 9 bases between.

This chain uses TRBV5-1 with TRBJ2-2, with 14 nucleotides matching TRBD2. Germline V lookup: CDR1 SGHRS, CDR2 YFSETQ. This CDR3 has 18 residues. V dropped 3 bases and J dropped 5; count of bases not matched to a gene: 9. As DNA, the CDR3 is TGCGCCAGCAGCTCTCGATCTGGGACTAGCGGGAGTACCGGGGAGCTGTTTTTT. It translates to CASSSRSGTSGSTGELFF.

The J gene is TRBJ2-7, the V gene TRBV19; 8 bases align to TRBD2. Germline V CDR1 and CDR2: LNHDA, SQIVND (reference sequence). Trimming cost V 4 bases and J 0 bases; bases outside gene matches: 2. The CDR3 has 14 residues. The CDR3 here is CASSKTSVSYEQYF. CDR3 in DNA: TGTGCCAGTAGTAAGACTAGCGTCTCCTACGAGCAGTACTTC.

The V gene is TRBV21-1, the J gene TRBJ2-7; the tabulated D call, TRBD2, remains unverified against the DNA. TRBV21-1 is deemed a pseudogene. The CDR3 totals 15 residues. CDR3 nucleotide sequence: TGTGCCAGCAGCAAACAGGGAGGGAGTATCTACGAGCAGTACTTC. Translation gives CASSKQGGSIYEQYF.

This chain links TRBV7-8 with TRBJ2-1; the D gene is possibly TRBD1 (6 bases). Germline V gives CDR1 SGHVS, CDR2 FQNEAQ. The CDR3 totals 13 residues. The ends were cut back, 5 bases at V and 10 bases at J, with 15 bases in the middle. The CDR3 DNA reads TGTGCCAGCAGCCGGGACACTACAAGGGAGCAGTTCTTC. Its protein product is CASSRDTTREQFF.

The V and J genes are TRBV5-1 and TRBJ1-6; possible D gene TRBD1, 5 bases. This CDR3 has 15 amino acids. The germline CDR1 and CDR2 sequences are SGHRS and YFSETQ. V lost 0 bases and J lost 7, with 11 bases in between. The CDR3: CASSLEGVENSPLHF. The CDR3 DNA reads TGCGCCAGCAGCTTGGAAGGGGTTGAGAATTCACCCCTCCACTTT.

This chain links TRBV6-6 with TRBJ2-3; maybe TRBD1 (5 bases). The length of the CDR3 is 13 residues. V lost 8 bases to trimming and J lost 0 bases, with 9 bases between them. Germline CDR1 and CDR2: MNHNY and SVGAGI (reference sequence). In nucleotides, the CDR3 is TGTGCCAGCGAAGGGGTCAGCACAGATACGCAGTATTTT. It encodes CASEGVSTDTQYF.

The chain uses TRBV5-1 and TRBJ2-5; a weak D match, TRBD2 (7 bases). This CDR3 has 15 residues. CDR1 and CDR2 from the germline V gene are SGHRS and YFSETQ. The germline V and J ends were trimmed by 4 bases and 5 bases, with 18 bases remaining between them. CDR3 sequence (DNA): TGCGCCAGCAGCAGGGGGGGCCCCCAAGTGGAGACCCAGTACTTC. This translates into CASSRGGPQVETQYF.

This clone occurred once. The chain combines TRBV6-1 with TRBJ2-7; 8 bases agree with TRBD1. The trim removed 7 bases at V and 7 bases at J, leaving 12 bases unmatched. Per the germline V gene, CDR1 is MNHNS and CDR2 is SASEGT. The CDR3 runs 14 residues. Here the CDR3 reads CASTPVQGAREQYF. DNA of the CDR3: TGTGCCAGCACCCCGGTTCAGGGGGCGCGAGAGCAGTACTTC.

J is TRBJ2-3 and V is TRBV9, with unresolved D. Between the trimmed V and J ends, which lost 0 bases and 2 bases, there was a span of 7 bases. The CDR3 covers 14 residues. Germline CDR1 SGDLS, CDR2 YYNGEE. The CDR3 region is CASSVELLTDTQYF. Written as DNA, the CDR3 is TGTGCCAGCAGCGTAGAATTGCTCACAGATACGCAGTATTTT.

This chain uses TRBV6-5 with TRBJ1-6; 7 positions match TRBD1. The CDR3 consists of 15 residues. Germline V lookup: CDR1 MNHEY, CDR2 SVGAGI. V dropped 6 bases and J dropped 7; count of bases not matched to a gene: 9. CDR3 protein: CASRNDRVGNSPLHF. CDR3 nucleotides: TGTGCCAGCAGAAACGACAGGGTGGGCAATTCACCCCTCCACTTT.

The chain uses TRBV19 and TRBJ2-2; no reliable D call. The V gene's germline CDR1 is LNHDA and CDR2 SQIVND (reference sequence). Trimming stripped 1 base from V and 2 bases from J, with 11 bases between. The CDR3 spans 16 residues. The CDR3 reads CASSIVGFRNTGELFF. DNA of the CDR3: TGTGCCAGTAGTATAGTGGGGTTTAGAAACACCGGGGAGCTGTTTTTT.